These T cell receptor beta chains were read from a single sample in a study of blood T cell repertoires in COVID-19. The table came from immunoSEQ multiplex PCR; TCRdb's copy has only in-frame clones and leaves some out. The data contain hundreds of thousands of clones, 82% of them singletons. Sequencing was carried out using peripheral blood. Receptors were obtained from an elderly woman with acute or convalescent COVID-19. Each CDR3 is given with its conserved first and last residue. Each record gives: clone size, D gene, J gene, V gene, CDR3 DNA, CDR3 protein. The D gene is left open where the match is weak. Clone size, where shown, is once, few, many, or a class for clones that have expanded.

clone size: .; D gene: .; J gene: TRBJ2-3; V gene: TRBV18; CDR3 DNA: TGTGCCAGCTCACCACTGGACAACACAGATACGCAGTATTTT; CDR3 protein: CASSPLDNTDTQYF
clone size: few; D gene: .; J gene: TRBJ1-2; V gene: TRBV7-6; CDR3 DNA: TGTGCCAGCAGCCCGGACAGAAACTATGGCTACACCTTC; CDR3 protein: CASSPDRNYGYTF
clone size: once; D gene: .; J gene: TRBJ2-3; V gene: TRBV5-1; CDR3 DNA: TGCGCCAGCAGCTCGGGTTCTAGCACAGATACGCAGTATTTT; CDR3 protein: CASSSGSSTDTQYF
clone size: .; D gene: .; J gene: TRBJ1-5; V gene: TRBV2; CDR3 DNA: TGTGCCAGCAGTCCCCGGGGAGCCAGACCAATTCTAGAGCAGCCCCAGCATTTT; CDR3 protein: CASSPRGARPILEQPQHF
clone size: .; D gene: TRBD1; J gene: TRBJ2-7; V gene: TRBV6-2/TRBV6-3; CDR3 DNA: TGTGCCAGCAGCTGGACCGGGACAGGGGGGGACGAGCAGTACTTC; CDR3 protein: CASSWTGTGGDEQYF
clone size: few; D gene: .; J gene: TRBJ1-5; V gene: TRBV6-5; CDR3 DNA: TGTGCCAGCAGGGGACATCGAGGTCAGCCCCAGCATTTT; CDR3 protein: CASRGHRGQPQHF
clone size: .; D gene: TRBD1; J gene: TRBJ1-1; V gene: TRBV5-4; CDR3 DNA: TGTGCCAGCAGCACCCGACAGGGAAACACTGAAGCTTTCTTT; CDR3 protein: CASSTRQGNTEAFF
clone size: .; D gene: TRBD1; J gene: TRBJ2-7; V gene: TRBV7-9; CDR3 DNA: TGTGCCAGCAGCCGACGGACAGGGAGCTCCTACGAGCAGTACTTC; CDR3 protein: CASSRRTGSSYEQYF
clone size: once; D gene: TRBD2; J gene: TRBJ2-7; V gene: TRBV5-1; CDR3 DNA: TGCGCCAGCAGAACTAGCGGGGACTCCTACGAGCAGTACTTC; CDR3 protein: CASRTSGDSYEQYF
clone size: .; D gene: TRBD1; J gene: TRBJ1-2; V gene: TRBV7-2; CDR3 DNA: TGTGCCAGCAGCTTACACAGGACAGGGGGAGTCTATGGCTACACCTTC; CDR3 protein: CASSLHRTGGVYGYTF
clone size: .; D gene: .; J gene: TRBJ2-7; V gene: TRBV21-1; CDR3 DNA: TGTGCCAGCAGCAAAAGGTCAAGCGAACGCTACGAGCAGTACTTC; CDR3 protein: CASSKRSSERYEQYF
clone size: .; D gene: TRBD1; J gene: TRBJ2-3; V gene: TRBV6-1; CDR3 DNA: TGTGCCAGCAGTGAACATGCTGGGACAGGGGTTAGCGGGATCACCAGCACAGATACGCAGTATTTT; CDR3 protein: CASSEHAGTGVSGITSTDTQYF
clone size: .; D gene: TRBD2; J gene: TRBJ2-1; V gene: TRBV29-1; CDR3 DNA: TGCAGCGTTTCTCGACTAGCGGGAGTCGACAATGAGCAGTTCTTC; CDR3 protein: CSVSRLAGVDNEQFF